The next 32 T cell receptor beta chains were all read from a single sample in a study of metastatic and nonmetastatic thyroid tumors. TCRdb recomputed clones from the PCR reads via MiXCR. The sample comprises some 26,000 clones, around 26% of which are singletons, and around 20% rests with the top ten. Thyroid surgery took place with no prior treatment in any patient. Sequenced material: blood. These receptors were obtained from a male donor with papillary thyroid cancer or a benign thyroid nodule (not recorded which). Some clones in this sample may be carry-over from other donors' samples.

This clone was detected a few times. V gene TRBV12-3 or TRBV12-4 combines with J gene TRBJ1-1; 9 nucleotides line up with TRBD1. The ends lost 2 bases at V and 4 bases at J; junction bases unmatched: 2. The CDR3 extends over 14 amino acids. The CDR3 nucleotides are TGTGCCAGCAGTTTAACAGGGGGCTTCACTGAAGCTTTCTTT. Its translation: CASSLTGGFTEAFF.

This clone came up a few times. The gene calls are TRBV6-1 and TRBJ2-7; D ambiguous. The CDR3 is 14 residues long. The V gene lost 10 bases and the J gene lost 3 bases, with 19 bases spanning the gap. CDR1 and CDR2 (germline): MNHNS, SASEGT. The CDR3 bases are TGTGCCATCTCAAACCCGGGCCTCCTCTACGAGCAGTACTTC. Translated, it gives CAISNPGLLYEQYF.

By sample share, this clone is medium-sized (0.01 to 0.1%). The rearrangement links TRBV20-1 to TRBJ2-2; 10 bases agree with TRBD2. CDR1 is DFQATT and CDR2 is SNEGSKA in the germline V gene (reference sequence). V trimming: 4 bases; J trimming: 6 bases; junction bases outside the gene matches: 8. The CDR3 totals 15 residues. The CDR3 coding sequence is TGCAGTGCTAATCGGCTAGCGGGAGTCCCCGGGGAGCTGTTTTTT. This sequence encodes CSANRLAGVPGELFF.

This clone was seen ten or more times. V usage is TRBV3-1 and J usage is TRBJ2-1; TRBD1 or TRBD2 may be the D gene (5 bases each). Germline V lookup: CDR1 LGHDT, CDR2 YNNKEL (reference sequence). Deletions cut 4 bases from V and 1 base from J, with 8 bases between. The CDR3 has 14 residues. The CDR3 DNA is TGTGCCAGCAGCCCGAGGGGTTCCTACAATGAGCAGTTCTTC. Translated, it gives CASSPRGSYNEQFF.

The table lists this clone with many counts. This sequence joins TRBV20-1 and TRBJ2-1; 11 positions agree with TRBD2. With 5 bases clipped from V and 7 bases from J, the junction kept 7 bases outside the gene matches. Germline values: CDR1 DFQATT, CDR2 SNEGSKA (reference sequence). There are 14 residues in the CDR3. CDR3 nucleotides: TGCAGTGCTTTTTATATAGCGGGAGGGAATGAGCAGTTCTTC. Translated: CSAFYIAGGNEQFF.

This rearrangement joins TRBV6-1 to TRBJ1-6, with D maybe TRBD1 (5 bases). There are 15 residues in the CDR3. Trimming left V 5 bases short and J 6 bases short, with 14 bases between. Germline CDR1 is MNHNS and CDR2 is SASEGT. The CDR3 DNA reads as TGTGCCAGCAGTCCCCCTTCGGGGCGTAATTCACCCCTCCACTTT. Translation: CASSPPSGRNSPLHF.

This clone is medium-sized in the sample. The CDR3 DNA reads TGTGCCAGCTCACCAGGAATACAGGGAACCTATGGCTACACCTTC. Its translation is CASSPGIQGTYGYTF. The V call is TRBV18, the J call TRBJ1-2; D might be TRBD1 (6 bases). V lost 2 bases and J 4 bases, leaving 14 bases between the germline ends. The length of the CDR3 is 15 residues. Germline V gene lookup returns CDR1 KGHSH and CDR2 LQKENI.

The chain uses TRBV9 and TRBJ2-3; no definite D call. Trimming took 2 bases from V and 6 from J, leaving 10 bases between them. The CDR3 runs 13 residues. Germline-derived CDR1 and CDR2 are SGDLS and YYNGEE. DNA for the CDR3: TGTGCCAGCAGCGTTGACTTCCGGGATACGCAGTATTTT. Translation: CASSVDFRDTQYF.

Of note for this clone: Germline is not matched at one junction end, which may reflect a read error. The chain recombines TRBV6-1 with TRBJ2-2, with no clear D. The CDR3 length is 17 residues. Per the germline V gene, CDR1 is MNHNS and CDR2 is SASEGT. The DNA of the CDR3 is TGTGCCAGCAGTCCGCGACCCCAGGCGGCTTTTACCGGGCAGCTGTTTTTT. This codes for CASSPRPQAAFTGQLFF.

V and J are TRBV4-3 and TRBJ2-7; 7 nucleotides line up with TRBD1. The germline CDR1 and CDR2 sequences are LGHNA and YSLEER. The CDR3 is 14 amino acids. The ends lost 4 bases at V and 1 base at J; junction bases unmatched: 4. For the CDR3, the DNA is TGCGCCAGCAGCCTGGACAGGCAGTCCTACGAGCAGTACTTC. Residues: CASSLDRQSYEQYF.

This clone has a count of ten or more. This chain joins TRBV18 and TRBJ2-7; D might be TRBD1 (6 bases). V was clipped by 2 bases and J by 3 bases, with 17 bases between them. The germline V gene encodes CDR1 KGHSH and CDR2 LQKENI. The CDR3 contains 16 residues. CDR3: CASSPNGDRSYYEQYF. CDR3 coding DNA: TGTGCCAGCTCACCAAATGGCGACAGGAGCTACTACGAGCAGTACTTC.

This clone is categorized as medium-sized. V is TRBV24-1 and J is TRBJ1-5; D may be TRBD1 (5 bases). There are 15 residues in the CDR3. Deletions cut 2 bases from V and 9 bases from J, with 16 bases between. Germline V gene lookup returns CDR1 KGHDR and CDR2 SFDVKD. CDR3 protein: CATSDSGLHSTPQHF. For the CDR3, the DNA is TGTGCCACCAGTGATTCGGGGCTCCACTCTACGCCCCAGCATTTT.

This clone was detected many times. The chain has TRBV7-2 and TRBJ1-1; a weak D match, TRBD1 (6 bases). CDR3 size: 16 residues. CDR1 is SGHTA, CDR2 FQGNSA, per germline. V lost 3 bases, J lost 2 bases, and 16 bases lay in between. The CDR3 sequence: CASSFSGSGGNTEAFF. For the CDR3, the DNA is TGTGCCAGCAGCTTTAGCGGAAGCGGGGGCAACACTGAAGCTTTCTTT.

This chain links TRBV27 with TRBJ2-1, with D perhaps TRBD1 or TRBD2 (5 bases each). The CDR3 spans 17 residues. The germline V and J ends were trimmed by 8 bases and 8 bases, with 28 bases remaining between them. The germline gives CDR1 MNHEY, CDR2 SMNVEV (reference sequence). DNA of the CDR3: TGTGCCAGCTCTATTTTCCAACGTGCCCATGGGGACGATGAGCAGTTCTTC. Translation gives CASSIFQRAHGDDEQFF.

The table lists this clone with many counts. V usage is TRBV12-3 or TRBV12-4 and J usage is TRBJ2-5, with a weak D call TRBD1 (5 bases). CDR3 length equals 16 residues. V lost 4 bases and J 3 bases, leaving 18 bases between the germline ends. CDR3 sequence (DNA): TGTGCCAGCAGTTCGTATTCATATAGGGGTGAAGAGACCCAGTACTTC. Its translation is CASSSYSYRGEETQYF.

This clone was counted many times. The J gene is TRBJ2-5, the V gene TRBV5-1; D gene uncertain. Germline CDR1 is SGHRS and CDR2 is YFSETQ. Trimming removed 2 bases at V and 4 bases at J, with 3 bases between. There are 11 residues in the CDR3. The chain's CDR3 is CASSLTETQYF. The CDR3 coding sequence is TGCGCCAGCAGCTTAACAGAGACCCAGTACTTC. Supplemented by reference TRBV5-1 and TRBJ2-5, the full variable domain reads KAGVTQTPRYLIKTRGQQVTLSCSPISGHRSVSWYQQTPGQGLQFLFEYFSETQRNKGNFPGRFSGRQFSNSRSEMNVSTLELGDSALYLCASSLTETQYFGPGTRLLVL.

By frequency in the sample, this clone is medium-sized. The V gene is TRBV28, the J gene TRBJ1-1; D is perhaps TRBD1 (6 bases). Germline V gene lookup returns CDR1 MDHEN and CDR2 SYDVKM. CDR3 size: 17 residues. V lost 2 bases to trimming and J lost 4 bases, with 20 bases between them. Here the CDR3 DNA reads TGTGCCAGCAGTTTACTCGATTTAGCCAGGGGCCCCACTGAAGCTTTCTTT. It yields the protein CASSLLDLARGPTEAFF. The full variable domain, in which reference TRBV28 and TRBJ1-1 provide the parts outside the CDR3, is DVKVTQSSRYLVKRTGEKVFLECVQDMDHENMFWYRQDPGLGLRLIYFSYDVKMKEKGDIPEGYSVSREKKERFSLILESASTNQTSMYLCASSLLDLARGPTEAFFGQGTRLTVV.

This clone was seen repeatedly, ten times or more. This rearrangement joins TRBV7-8 to TRBJ2-1, with 10 bases identical to TRBD2. This CDR3 is built from 16 residues. Germline lookup yields CDR1 SGHVS and CDR2 FQNEAQ. V trimming: 1 base; J trimming: 10 bases; junction bases outside the gene matches: 10. CDR3 protein: CASSLVITSGIREQFF. The CDR3 bases are TGTGCCAGCAGCTTAGTTATTACTAGCGGGATTCGGGAGCAGTTCTTC.

V usage is TRBV6-1 and J usage is TRBJ1-3, with a tentative D call TRBD1 (6 bases). V was trimmed by 6 bases and J by 4 bases, leaving 7 bases between them. Germline lookup yields CDR1 MNHNS and CDR2 SASEGT. The CDR3 runs 12 residues. The CDR3 sequence: CASRTGGNTIYF. The CDR3 bases are TGTGCCAGCAGAACAGGGGGAAACACCATATATTTT.

This clone was counted many times. In DNA form, the CDR3 reads TGTGCCAGTAGTATAGGGTGGACGTGGGAAAGCTCTGGAAACACCATATATTTT. Its translation is CASSIGWTWESSGNTIYF. The chain carries TRBV19 and TRBJ1-3; D remains ambiguous. This CDR3 comprises 18 residues. Trimming took 1 base from V and 0 from J, leaving 16 bases between them. Germline CDR1 and CDR2: LNHDA and SQIVND (reference sequence).

This clone came up many times. The chain links TRBV28 to TRBJ1-1; no clear D. Germline V lookup: CDR1 MDHEN, CDR2 SYDVKM. V lost 3 bases, J lost 0 bases, and 11 bases lay in between. The CDR3 is 15 residues long. The CDR3 nucleotides are TGTGCCAGCAGTTTTGGGAACAGTATGAACACTGAAGCTTTCTTT. Translation gives CASSFGNSMNTEAFF.

In its sample, this clone was seen many times. V usage is TRBV18 and J usage is TRBJ2-3; D is unresolved. Germline CDR1 reads KGHSH; CDR2 reads LQKENI. The CDR3 runs 12 residues. Trimming removed 0 bases at V and 6 bases at J, with 4 bases between. CDR3 sequence (DNA): TGTGCCAGCTCACCACCGGGGGATACGCAGTATTTT. It yields the protein CASSPPGDTQYF.

On this clone: One junction end disagrees with the germline gene, perhaps due to a read error. This chain links TRBV20-1 with TRBJ2-7; D tentatively reads TRBD1 or TRBD2 (6 bases each). The CDR3 is 15 residues long. Germline V gene sequence: CDR1 DFQATT, CDR2 SNEGSKA (reference sequence). CDR3 residues: CSSRVGGPTSYEQYF. In DNA, the CDR3 is TGCAGTTCTAGAGTCGGGGGCCCCACCTCCTACGAGCAGTACTTC.

This rearrangement joins TRBV20-1 to TRBJ2-1, with D tentatively TRBD1 or TRBD2 (6 bases each). The V and J ends lost 3 bases and 8 bases respectively, with 20 bases between them. The germline gives CDR1 DFQATT, CDR2 SNEGSKA (reference sequence). CDR3 length: 15 amino acids. Here the CDR3 reads CSASGRGLGVDEQFF. CDR3 bases: TGCAGTGCTAGTGGTCGGGGGCTGGGGGTCGATGAGCAGTTCTTC.

Of note for this clone: The junction shows a germline mismatch at one end, possibly a read error. The chain recombines TRBV2 with TRBJ2-2; 7 positions agree with TRBD1. The CDR3 has 15 amino acids. Germline assignment: CDR1 SNHLY and CDR2 FYNNEI. In nucleotides, the CDR3 is TGTCCCAGCAGTGACCAGGGGGTGACCTTCGGGGAGCTGTTTTTT. Residues: CPSSDQGVTFGELFF.

This clone appeared many times. The sample holds other DNA sequences that translate to the same CDR3. The chain couples TRBV30 to TRBJ1-4, with TRBD1 matching over 7 bases. V lost 2 bases to trimming and J lost 7 bases; unmatched junction nucleotides: 13. Germline CDR1 is GTSNPN and CDR2 is SVGIG (reference sequence). The CDR3 runs to 16 residues. In DNA form, the CDR3 reads TGTGCCTGGAGTCCAACCGACAGGGATCGGGGTGAAAAACTGTTTTTT. This gives the protein CAWSPTDRDRGEKLFF.

The table lists this clone with a count of one. The chain couples TRBV24-1 to TRBJ1-2, with TRBD1 matching 10 bases. The germline V gene has CDR1 KGHDR and CDR2 SFDVKD. With V trimmed by 3 bases and J by 2 bases, 8 bases remained unmatched. This CDR3 has 17 amino acids. As DNA, the CDR3 is TGTGCCACCAGTGATCGTACTCGGACAGGGGGGAACTATGGCTACACCTTC. This translates into CATSDRTRTGGNYGYTF.

At least ten counts were recorded for this clone. The chain combines TRBV3-1 with TRBJ2-2; D gene ambiguous. Trimming removed 5 bases at V and 7 bases at J, with 8 bases between. Germline V gene lookup returns CDR1 LGHDT and CDR2 YNNKEL (reference sequence). The CDR3 sequence is 12 residues long. The CDR3 DNA is TGTGCCAGCAGCTGGGATGGCGGGGAGCTGTTTTTT. This gives the protein CASSWDGGELFF.

In its sample, this clone was seen many times. This sequence joins TRBV18 and TRBJ2-1; D may match TRBD1 or TRBD2 (5 bases each). From germline, CDR1 is KGHSH and CDR2 LQKENI. The CDR3 contains 13 residues. V was cut by 6 bases and J by 2 bases, with 8 bases left in between. The CDR3 DNA reads as TGTGCCAGCTCGGAGGACACCTACAATGAGCAGTTCTTC. Translated: CASSEDTYNEQFF.

This clone has just one count. Sequence at one end of the junction differs from germline and may be a read error. This chain connects TRBV5-1 to TRBJ2-2; possible D gene TRBD1, 6 bases. Germline V gives CDR1 SGHRS, CDR2 YFSETQ. The CDR3 extends over 15 amino acids. The CDR3 coding sequence is TGCGCCAGCACCTTGACAGGCGGGCGAACCGGGGAGCGGTTTTTT. Translated: CASTLTGGRTGERFF.

There are a few counts of this clone. CDR3 in DNA: TGTGCCAGCAGTTACTCTTCTTTAGCCATCTCTGGAAACACCATATATTTT. Translated: CASSYSSLAISGNTIYF. The rearrangement joins TRBV6-5 to TRBJ1-3, with D hard to call. The V end lost 0 bases, the J end lost 0 bases, and 12 bases lay between the germline ends. There are 17 residues in the CDR3. Germline V gives CDR1 MNHEY, CDR2 SVGAGI.

This clone was seen repeatedly, ten times or more. This sequence joins TRBV29-1 and TRBJ2-3; 9 bases agree with TRBD2. Per the germline V gene, CDR1 is SQVTM and CDR2 is ANQGSEA. The junction had 3 bases not matched to a gene; V was cut back by 7 bases and J by 1 base. The CDR3 totals 13 residues. The CDR3: CSAIAGGTDTQYF. As DNA, the CDR3 is TGCAGCGCCATAGCGGGAGGCACAGATACGCAGTATTTT.